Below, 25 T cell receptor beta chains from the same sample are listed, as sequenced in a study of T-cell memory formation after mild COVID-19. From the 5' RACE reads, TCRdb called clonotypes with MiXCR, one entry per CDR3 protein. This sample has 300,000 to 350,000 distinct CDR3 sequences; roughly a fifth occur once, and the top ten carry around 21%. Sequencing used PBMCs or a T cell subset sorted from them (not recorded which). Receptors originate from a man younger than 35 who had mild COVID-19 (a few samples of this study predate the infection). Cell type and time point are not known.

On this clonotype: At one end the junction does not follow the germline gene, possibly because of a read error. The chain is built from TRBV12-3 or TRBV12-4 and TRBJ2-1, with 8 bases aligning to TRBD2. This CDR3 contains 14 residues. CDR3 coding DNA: TGTGACAGCATTCCCGAAGCTAGCGGGAATGAGCAGTTCTTC. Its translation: CDSIPEASGNEQFF.

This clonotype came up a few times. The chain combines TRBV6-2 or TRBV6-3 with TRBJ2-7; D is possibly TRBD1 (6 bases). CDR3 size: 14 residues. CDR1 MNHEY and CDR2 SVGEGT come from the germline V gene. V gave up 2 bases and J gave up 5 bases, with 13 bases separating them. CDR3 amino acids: CASSYRLAGDEQYV. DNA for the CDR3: TGTGCCAGCAGTTACAGGCTGGCAGGGGACGAGCAGTACGTC.

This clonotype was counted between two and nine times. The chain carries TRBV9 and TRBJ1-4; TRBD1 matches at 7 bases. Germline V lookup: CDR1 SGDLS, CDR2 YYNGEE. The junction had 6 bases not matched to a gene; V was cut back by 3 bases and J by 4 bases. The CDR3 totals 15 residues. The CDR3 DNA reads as TGTGCCAGCAGCGCGGGACAGTATGTTAATGAAAAACTGTTTTTT. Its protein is CASSAGQYVNEKLFF.

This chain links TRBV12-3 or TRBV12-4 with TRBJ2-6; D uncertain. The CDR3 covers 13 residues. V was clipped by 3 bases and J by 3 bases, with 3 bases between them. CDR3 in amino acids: CASSLRGANVLTF. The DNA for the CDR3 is TGTGCCAGCAGTTTGCGTGGGGCCAACGTCCTGACTTTC.

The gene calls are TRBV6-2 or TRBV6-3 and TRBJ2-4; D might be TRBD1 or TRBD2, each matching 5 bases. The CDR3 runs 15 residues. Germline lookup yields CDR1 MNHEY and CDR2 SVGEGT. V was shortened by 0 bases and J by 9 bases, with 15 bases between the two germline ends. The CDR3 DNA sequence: TGTGCCAGCAGTTACTCGGGGACCCAAAGGGGCATTCAGTACTTC. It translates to CASSYSGTQRGIQYF.

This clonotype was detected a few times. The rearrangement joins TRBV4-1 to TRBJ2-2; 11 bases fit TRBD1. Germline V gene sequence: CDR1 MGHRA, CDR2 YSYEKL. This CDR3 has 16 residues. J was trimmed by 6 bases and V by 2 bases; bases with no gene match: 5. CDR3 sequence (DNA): TGCGCCAGCAGCCAACCGGACAGGGGGCGTCCCGGGGAGCTGTTTTTT. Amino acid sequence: CASSQPDRGRPGELFF.

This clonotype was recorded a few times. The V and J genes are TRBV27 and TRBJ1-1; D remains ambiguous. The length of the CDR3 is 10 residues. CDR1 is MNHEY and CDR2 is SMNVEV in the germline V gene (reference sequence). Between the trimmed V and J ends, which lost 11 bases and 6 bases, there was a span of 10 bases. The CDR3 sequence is CASGGPEAFF. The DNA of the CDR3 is TGTGCCTCTGGCGGGCCTGAAGCTTTCTTT.

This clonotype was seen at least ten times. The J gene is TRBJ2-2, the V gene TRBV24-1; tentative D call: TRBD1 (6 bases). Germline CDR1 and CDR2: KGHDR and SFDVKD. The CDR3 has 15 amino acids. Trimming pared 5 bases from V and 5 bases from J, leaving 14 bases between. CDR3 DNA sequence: TGTGCCACCAGTGGTGTCCGGGACACAACCGGGGAGCTGTTTTTT. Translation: CATSGVRDTTGELFF.

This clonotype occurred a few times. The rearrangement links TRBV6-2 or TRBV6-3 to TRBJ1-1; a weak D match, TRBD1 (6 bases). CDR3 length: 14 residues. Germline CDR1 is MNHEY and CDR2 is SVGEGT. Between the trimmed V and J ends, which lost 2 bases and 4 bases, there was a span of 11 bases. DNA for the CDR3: TGTGCCAGCAGTTACCGCACAGGGACCACTGAAGCTTTCTTT. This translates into CASSYRTGTTEAFF.

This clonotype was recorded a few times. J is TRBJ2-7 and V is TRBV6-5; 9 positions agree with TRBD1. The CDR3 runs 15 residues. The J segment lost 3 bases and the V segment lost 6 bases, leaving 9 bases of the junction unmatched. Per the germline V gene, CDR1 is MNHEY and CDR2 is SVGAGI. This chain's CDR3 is CASRLYPGQGYEQYV. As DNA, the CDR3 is TGTGCCAGCAGACTCTATCCGGGACAGGGCTACGAGCAGTACGTC.

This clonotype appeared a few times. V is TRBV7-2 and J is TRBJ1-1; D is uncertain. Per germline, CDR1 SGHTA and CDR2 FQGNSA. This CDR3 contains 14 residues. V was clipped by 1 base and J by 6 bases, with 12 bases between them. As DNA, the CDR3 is TGTGCCAGCAGCTTAGAGGGCTCGTGGCCTGAAGCTTTCTTT. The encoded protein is CASSLEGSWPEAFF. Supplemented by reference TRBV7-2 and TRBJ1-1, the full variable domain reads GAGVSQSPSNKVTEKGKDVELRCDPISGHTALYWYRQSLGQGLEFLIYFQGNSAPDKSGLPSDRFSAERTGGSVSTLTIQRTQQEDSAVYLCASSLEGSWPEAFFGQGTRLTVV.

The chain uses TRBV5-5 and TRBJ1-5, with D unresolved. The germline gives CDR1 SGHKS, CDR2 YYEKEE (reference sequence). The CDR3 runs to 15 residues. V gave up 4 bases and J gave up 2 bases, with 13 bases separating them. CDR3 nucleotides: TGTGCCAGCAGCAAGGAGGTGGTGGGCAATCAGCCCCAGCATTTT. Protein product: CASSKEVVGNQPQHF.

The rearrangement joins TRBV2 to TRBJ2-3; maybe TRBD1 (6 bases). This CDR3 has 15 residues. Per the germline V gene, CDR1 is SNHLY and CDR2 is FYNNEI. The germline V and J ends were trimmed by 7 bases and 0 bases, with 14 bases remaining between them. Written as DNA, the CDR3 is TGTGCCAGCACCTTAGGGGGAACTAGCACAGATACGCAGTATTTT. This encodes CASTLGGTSTDTQYF.

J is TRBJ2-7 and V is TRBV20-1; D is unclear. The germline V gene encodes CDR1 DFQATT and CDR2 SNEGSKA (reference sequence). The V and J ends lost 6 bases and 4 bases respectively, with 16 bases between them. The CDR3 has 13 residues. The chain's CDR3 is CSALHPVLYEQYV. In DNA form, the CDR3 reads TGCAGTGCCCTCCACCCAGTGCTATACGAGCAGTACGTC.

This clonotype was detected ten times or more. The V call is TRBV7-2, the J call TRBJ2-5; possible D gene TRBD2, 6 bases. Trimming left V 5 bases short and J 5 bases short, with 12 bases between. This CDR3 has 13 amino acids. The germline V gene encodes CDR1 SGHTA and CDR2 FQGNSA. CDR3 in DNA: TGTGCCAGCAGCCCCAGGGAGGCGGAGACCCAGTACTTC. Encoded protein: CASSPREAETQYF.

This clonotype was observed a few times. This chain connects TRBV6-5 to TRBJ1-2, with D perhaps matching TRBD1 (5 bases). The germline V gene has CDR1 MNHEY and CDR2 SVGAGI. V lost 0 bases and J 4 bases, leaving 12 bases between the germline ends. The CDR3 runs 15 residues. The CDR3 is CASSYSGARAYGYTF. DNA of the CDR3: TGTGCCAGCAGTTACTCCGGGGCACGAGCCTATGGCTACACCTTC.

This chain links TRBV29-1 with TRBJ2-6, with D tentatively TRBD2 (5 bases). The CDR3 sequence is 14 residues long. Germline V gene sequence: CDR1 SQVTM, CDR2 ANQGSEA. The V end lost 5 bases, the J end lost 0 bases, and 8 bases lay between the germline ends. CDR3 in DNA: TGCAGCGTTACACGGGACTCTGGGGCCAACGTCCTGACTTTC. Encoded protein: CSVTRDSGANVLTF.

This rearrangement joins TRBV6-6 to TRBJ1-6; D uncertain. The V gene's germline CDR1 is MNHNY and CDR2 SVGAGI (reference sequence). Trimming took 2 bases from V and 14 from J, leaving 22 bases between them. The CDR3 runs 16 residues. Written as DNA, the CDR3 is TGTGCCAGCAGTTACCCGGATCTAAGAAGACCAGCCACCCTCCACTTT. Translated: CASSYPDLRRPATLHF.

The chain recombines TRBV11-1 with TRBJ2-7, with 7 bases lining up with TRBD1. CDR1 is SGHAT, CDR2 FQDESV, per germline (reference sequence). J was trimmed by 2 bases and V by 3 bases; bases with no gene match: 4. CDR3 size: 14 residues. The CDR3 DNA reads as TGTGCCAGCAGCTTTGGACAGGCCACCTACGAGCAGTACTTC. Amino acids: CASSFGQATYEQYF.

In DNA form, the CDR3 reads TGTGCCAGCAGCCGCCCAGGCAGCACAGATACGCAGTATTTT. Translation gives CASSRPGSTDTQYF. V is TRBV3-1 and J is TRBJ2-3; D is ambiguous. The CDR3 length is 14 residues. Germline CDR1 LGHDT, CDR2 YNNKEL (reference sequence). The V and J ends lost 4 bases and 0 bases respectively, with 8 bases between them.

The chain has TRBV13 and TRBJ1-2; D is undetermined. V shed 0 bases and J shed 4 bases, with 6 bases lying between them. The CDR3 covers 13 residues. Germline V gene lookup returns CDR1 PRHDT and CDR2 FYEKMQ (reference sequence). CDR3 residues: CASSLGPTYGYTF. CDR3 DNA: TGTGCCAGCAGCTTAGGCCCTACCTATGGCTACACCTTC.

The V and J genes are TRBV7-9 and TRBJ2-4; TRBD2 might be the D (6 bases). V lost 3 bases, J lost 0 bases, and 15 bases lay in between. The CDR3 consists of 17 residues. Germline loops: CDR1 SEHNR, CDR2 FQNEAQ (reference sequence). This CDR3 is CASSFAGGAIAKNIQYF. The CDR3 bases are TGTGCCAGCAGCTTCGCCGGCGGGGCGATAGCCAAAAACATTCAGTACTTC.

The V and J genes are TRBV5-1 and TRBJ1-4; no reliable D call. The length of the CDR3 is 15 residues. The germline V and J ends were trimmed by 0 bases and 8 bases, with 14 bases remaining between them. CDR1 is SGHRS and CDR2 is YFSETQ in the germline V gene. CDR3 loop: CASSLENEPSEKLFF. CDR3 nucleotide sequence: TGCGCCAGCAGCTTGGAGAACGAGCCGTCCGAAAAACTGTTTTTT.

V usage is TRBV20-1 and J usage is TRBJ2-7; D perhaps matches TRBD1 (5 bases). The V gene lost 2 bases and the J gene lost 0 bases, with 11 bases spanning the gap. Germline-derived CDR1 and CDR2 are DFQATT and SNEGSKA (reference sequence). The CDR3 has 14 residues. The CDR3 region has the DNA TGCAGTGCTAGATATGGAAGGGGCTCCTACGAGCAGTACTTC. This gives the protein CSARYGRGSYEQYF.

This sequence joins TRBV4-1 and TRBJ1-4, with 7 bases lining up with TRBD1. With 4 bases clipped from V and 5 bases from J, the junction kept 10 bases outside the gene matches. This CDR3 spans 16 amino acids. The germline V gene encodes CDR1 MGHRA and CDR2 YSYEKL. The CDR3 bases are TGCGCCAGCAGCCCACGACAGGGTGTGTTGAATGAAAAACTGTTTTTT. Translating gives CASSPRQGVLNEKLFF.